This passage covers 9 T cell receptor beta chains from one sample sequenced in a study of CD8+ T cells in alopecia areata. RNA extraction was followed by reverse transcription into cDNA, which acted as the sequencing template. The repertoire was sequenced with immunoSEQ multiplex PCR; TCRdb's copy has only in-frame clones and lacks some. The table records roughly 250,000 clones, roughly 69% of them present only once. The sequencing used CD4+ T cells sorted from blood, collected at week 0. Receptors were obtained from a human donor with alopecia areata.

The chain is built from TRBV30 and TRBJ1-2; D remains unclear. Trimming removed 2 bases at V and 8 bases at J, with 9 bases between. The CDR3 extends over 11 amino acids. Germline V gene data show CDR1 as GTSNPN and CDR2 as SVGIG (reference sequence). DNA of the CDR3: TGTGCCTGGAGTAACCCGGGAGGCTACACCTTC. This gives the protein CAWSNPGGYTF.

The chain is built from TRBV4-2 and TRBJ2-3, with 8 bases that match TRBD1. Trimming took 3 bases from V and 8 from J; bases not matched to a gene: 10. The CDR3 sequence is 15 residues long. Germline-derived CDR1 and CDR2 are LGHNA and YNFKEQ. The CDR3 loop reads CASSHSDRDDGTQYF. The CDR3 nucleotides read TGTGCCAGCAGCCACTCGGACAGGGACGACGGTACGCAGTATTTT.

V gene TRBV5-1 combines with J gene TRBJ2-2; D may be TRBD2 (5 bases). V was cut by 1 base and J by 4 bases, with 8 bases left in between. CDR3 length: 14 residues. Looked up from germline, CDR1 is SGHRS and CDR2 is YFSETQ. CDR3 nucleotide sequence: TGCGCCAGCAGCTTGATGGGGAGCACCGGGGAGCTGTTTTTT. Protein product: CASSLMGSTGELFF.

The CDR3 loop reads CAWSGGSHGYTF. CDR3 coding DNA: TGTGCCTGGAGTGGCGGTAGCCATGGCTACACCTTC. This chain links TRBV30 with TRBJ1-2; D is undetermined. The CDR3 is 12 amino acids. The germline V gene encodes CDR1 GTSNPN and CDR2 SVGIG (reference sequence). The germline V and J ends were trimmed by 1 base and 6 bases, with 9 bases remaining between them.

V gene TRBV25-1 combines with J gene TRBJ2-5; D ambiguous. The CDR3 consists of 11 residues. V gave up 5 bases and J gave up 5 bases, with 6 bases separating them. Germline V gives CDR1 MGHDK, CDR2 SYGVNS. Here the CDR3 reads CASSTGETQYF. The CDR3 coding sequence is TGTGCCAGCAGTACGGGCGAGACCCAGTACTTC.

V is TRBV2 and J is TRBJ2-4; D unclear. Trimming took 6 bases from V and 4 from J, leaving 4 bases between them. Germline V gene data show CDR1 as SNHLY and CDR2 as FYNNEI. The CDR3 has 11 amino acids. The CDR3 region is CASSEKNIQYF. The DNA of the CDR3 is TGTGCCAGCAGCGAAAAAAACATTCAGTACTTC.

This chain uses TRBV19 with TRBJ2-5; 12 bases agree with TRBD2. The CDR3 runs 17 residues. In germline, CDR1 is LNHDA, CDR2 SQIVND (reference sequence). V lost 6 bases to trimming and J lost 2 bases; unmatched junction nucleotides: 10. Here the CDR3 DNA reads TGTGCCAGTAGCCCGGGGTCACTAGCGGGGGGTCAAGAGACCCAGTACTTC. It codes for CASSPGSLAGGQETQYF.

The V gene is TRBV7-2, the J gene TRBJ1-1; D gene unclear. Germline CDR1 and CDR2: SGHTA and FQGNSA. The CDR3 runs to 13 residues. V was shortened by 3 bases and J by 2 bases, with 7 bases between the two germline ends. The CDR3 is CASSLSGNTEAFF. CDR3 nucleotides: TGTGCCAGCAGCTTGTCAGGAAACACTGAAGCTTTCTTT. The whole variable domain, remainder taken from reference TRBV7-2 and TRBJ1-1, is GAGVSQSPSNKVTEKGKDVELRCDPISGHTALYWYRQSLGQGLEFLIYFQGNSAPDKSGLPSDRFSAERTGGSVSTLTIQRTQQEDSAVYLCASSLSGNTEAFFGQGTRLTVV.

This clone was recorded only once. This chain uses TRBV11-2 with TRBJ2-7, with D maybe TRBD1 (6 bases). In germline, CDR1 is SGHAT, CDR2 FQNNGV. The CDR3 sequence is 14 residues long. Trimming took 0 bases from V and 7 from J, leaving 13 bases between them. CDR3 loop: CASSLDLYREEQYF. The DNA of the CDR3 is TGTGCCAGCAGCTTAGACCTGTACAGGGAGGAGCAGTACTTC.